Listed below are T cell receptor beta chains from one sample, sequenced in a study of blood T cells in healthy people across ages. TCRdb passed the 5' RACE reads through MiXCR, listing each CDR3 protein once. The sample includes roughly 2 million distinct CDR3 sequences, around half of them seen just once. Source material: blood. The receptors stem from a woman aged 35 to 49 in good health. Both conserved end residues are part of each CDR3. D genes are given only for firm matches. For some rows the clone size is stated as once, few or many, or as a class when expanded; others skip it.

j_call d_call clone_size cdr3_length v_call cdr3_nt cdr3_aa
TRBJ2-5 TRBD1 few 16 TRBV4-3 TGCGCCAGCAGCCAAGATTTGCGGGGACAGGGCGAGACCCAGTACTTC CASSQDLRGQGETQYF
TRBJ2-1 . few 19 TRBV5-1 TGCGCCAGCAGCTTTGGTAGCGTTGCCCTTTTAAGCTCCTACAATGAGCAGTTCTTC CASSFGSVALLSSYNEQFF
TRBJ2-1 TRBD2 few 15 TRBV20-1 TGCAGTGCTCTCAAGGCTAGCGGGGTCGGGGATGAGCAGTTCTTC CSALKASGVGDEQFF
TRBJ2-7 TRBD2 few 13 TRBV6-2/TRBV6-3 TGTGCCAGCAGGGAGACTAGCGGCCACGAGCAGTACTTC CASRETSGHEQYF
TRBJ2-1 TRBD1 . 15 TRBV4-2 TGTGCCAGCAGCCAGCCGGGACAGGTATACAATGAGCAGTTCTTC CASSQPGQVYNEQFF
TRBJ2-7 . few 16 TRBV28 TGTGCCAGCAGTTTAGGTATCGGGGGGCCCTCCGGCGAGCAGTACTTC CASSLGIGGPSGEQYF
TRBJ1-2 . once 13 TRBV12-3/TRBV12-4 TGTGCCAGCAGCCTTCTGGGGCGTAACGGCTACACCTTC CASSLLGRNGYTF
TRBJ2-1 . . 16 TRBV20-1 TGCAGTGCTAAAATCGCCGGGGGCCCCCCCGATTTGCAGCAGTTCTTC CSAKIAGGPPDLQQFF
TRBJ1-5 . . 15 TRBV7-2 TGTGCCAGCAGCTTGAAGACAGTTAGCAATCAGCCCCAGCATTTT CASSLKTVSNQPQHF
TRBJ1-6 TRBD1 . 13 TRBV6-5 TGTGCCAGCAGAAATGACAGGGGTTCACCCCTCCACTTT CASRNDRGSPLHF
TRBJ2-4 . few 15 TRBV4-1 TGCGCCAGCAGCCTACCGACAGGTAGTTGGGACATTCAGTACTTC CASSLPTGSWDIQYF
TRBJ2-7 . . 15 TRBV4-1 TGCGCCAGCAGCCCGCCTTCCGGGCAGTACAATGAGCAGTACTTC CASSPPSGQYNEQYF
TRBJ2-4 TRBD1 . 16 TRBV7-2 TGTGCCAGCAGCACCCGGACAGGGCCGGCATACAATGAGCAGTACTTC CASSTRTGPAYNEQYF
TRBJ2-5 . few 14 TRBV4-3 TGCGCCAGCAGCCAAGATAGATCCTGGGGGACCCAGTACTTC CASSQDRSWGTQYF
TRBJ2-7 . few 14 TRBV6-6 TGTGCCAGCAGTCAGCCAATGGGAGAACCCGAGCAGTACTTC CASSQPMGEPEQYF
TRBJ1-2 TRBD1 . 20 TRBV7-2 TGTGCCAGCAGCTTAACCCCCATCCCCTCCGGGACAGGGGTGAACTATGGCTACACCTTC CASSLTPIPSGTGVNYGYTF
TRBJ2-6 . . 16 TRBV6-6 TGTGCCAGCAGTTACGCGCAGGGGAGCGGGGCCAACGTCCTGACTTTC CASSYAQGSGANVLTF
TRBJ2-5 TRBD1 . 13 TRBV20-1 TGCAGTGCTCTGACAGGGGGCAAGGAGACCCAGTACTTC CSALTGGKETQYF
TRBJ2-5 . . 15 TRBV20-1 TGCAGTGCTAGAAATCGGCAGGGAAGGGGAGAGACCCAGTACTTC CSARNRQGRGETQYF
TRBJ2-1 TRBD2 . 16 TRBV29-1 TGCAGCGTTGAACCGACTAGCGGGGGGGTTACGAATGAGCAGTTCTTC CSVEPTSGGVTNEQFF
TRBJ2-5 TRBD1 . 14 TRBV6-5 TGTGCCAGCCGCCCCGACAGGGATCAGGAGACCCAGTACTTC CASRPDRDQETQYF
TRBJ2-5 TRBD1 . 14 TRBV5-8 TGTGCCAGCACAACCCGGGACAGGGAAGAGACCCAGTACTTC CASTTRDREETQYF
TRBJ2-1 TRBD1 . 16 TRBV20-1 TGCAGTGCTTGGGACAGGGGAAGAAACTCCTACAATGAGCAGTTCTTC CSAWDRGRNSYNEQFF
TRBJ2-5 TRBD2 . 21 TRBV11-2 TGTGCCAGCAGCTTATTTTTCCCCGGGACTAGCGGGGGGGCCTGGAGAGAGACCCGGTACTTC CASSLFFPGTSGGAWRETRYF
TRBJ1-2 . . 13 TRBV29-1 TGCAGCGCTCGACCCGACAGCCGCTATGGCTACACCTTC CSARPDSRYGYTF
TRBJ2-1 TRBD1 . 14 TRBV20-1 TGCAGTGCCAAAGACAGGGGGGTCTACAATGAGCAGTTCTTC CSAKDRGVYNEQFF
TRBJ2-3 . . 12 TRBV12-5 TGTGCTAGTGGTTTGGAAACAGATACGCAGTATTTT CASGLETDTQYF
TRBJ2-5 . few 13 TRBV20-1 TGCAGTGCTGCGCCAAGGCGCCAAGAGACCCAGTACTTC CSAAPRRQETQYF
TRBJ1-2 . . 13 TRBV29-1 TGCAGCGTTGAAGTGGGCGGAGGGGATGGCTACACCTTC CSVEVGGGDGYTF
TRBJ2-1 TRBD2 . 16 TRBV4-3 TGCGCCAGCAGCCAAGATCTTGAGGGAGGGTACAATGAGCAGTTCTTC CASSQDLEGGYNEQFF
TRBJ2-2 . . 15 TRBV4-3 TGCGCCAGCAGCCAAGATCGAGGGAACACCGGGGAGCTGTTTTTT CASSQDRGNTGELFF
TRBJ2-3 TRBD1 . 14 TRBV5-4 TGTGCCAGCAGCACCGGGACAGGAGGTGATACGCAGTATTTT CASSTGTGGDTQYF
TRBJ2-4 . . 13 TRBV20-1 TGCAGTGCTGACCGAAGGACGGGAAACATTCAGTACTTC CSADRRTGNIQYF
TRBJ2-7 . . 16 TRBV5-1 TGCGCCAGCAGCTTGTTTGGGACAAGGGGGATGGATGAGCAGTACTTC CASSLFGTRGMDEQYF
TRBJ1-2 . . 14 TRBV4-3 TGCGCCAGCAGCCAAGGACAGATGCCCTATGGCTACACCTTC CASSQGQMPYGYTF
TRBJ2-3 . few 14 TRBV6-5 TGTGCCAGCGGGGCGGGTAGAAGCACAGATACGCAGTATTTT CASGAGRSTDTQYF
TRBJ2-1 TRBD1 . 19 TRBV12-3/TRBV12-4 TGTGCCAGCAGTTTAACTCGAATTACCCTCGACAGGGGGCTGGAGACCCAGTTCTTC CASSLTRITLDRGLETQFF
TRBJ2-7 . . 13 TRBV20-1 TGCAGTGGCGAAGAGGGAGTTTACAATGAGCAGTACTTC CSGEEGVYNEQYF
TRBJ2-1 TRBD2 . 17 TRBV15 TGTGCCACCGCCTGGCCTAGCGGGGGGTTATTTTACAATGAGCAGTTCTTC CATAWPSGGLFYNEQFF
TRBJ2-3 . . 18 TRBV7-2 TGTGCCAGCAGCTTACCCCCGGGATCGGGAAAACGCACAGATACGCAGTATTTT CASSLPPGSGKRTDTQYF